This T cell receptor beta chain is drawn from a study of response to subunit inactivated influenza vaccine. This clonotype was seen more than once but under ten times. The antigen remains undetermined. The V gene's germline CDR1 is DFQATT and CDR2 SNEGSKA (reference sequence). The CDR3 has 15 amino acids. The trim removed 0 bases at V and 7 bases at J, leaving 9 bases unmatched. General study points: The authors suggested that every seasonal influenza vaccination recruits few new T cells.

TCRdb processed the RT-PCR reads anew with MiXCR; each CDR3 protein has one entry. The top ten hold over 10% of the sample, which has fewer than 700,000 distinct CDR3 sequences, about an eighth seen once. The clonotype was recovered from a man aged 50 to 60 who received an inactivated influenza vaccine. The source material was PBMCs from blood, sampled 40 to 50 days after vaccination. J is TRBJ2-1 and V is TRBV20-1; 7 bases align to TRBD2. CDR3 DNA sequence: TGCAGTGCTAGAGATGGGGCGGGAGATTGGAATGAGCAGTTCTTC. Translating gives CSARDGAGDWNEQFF.